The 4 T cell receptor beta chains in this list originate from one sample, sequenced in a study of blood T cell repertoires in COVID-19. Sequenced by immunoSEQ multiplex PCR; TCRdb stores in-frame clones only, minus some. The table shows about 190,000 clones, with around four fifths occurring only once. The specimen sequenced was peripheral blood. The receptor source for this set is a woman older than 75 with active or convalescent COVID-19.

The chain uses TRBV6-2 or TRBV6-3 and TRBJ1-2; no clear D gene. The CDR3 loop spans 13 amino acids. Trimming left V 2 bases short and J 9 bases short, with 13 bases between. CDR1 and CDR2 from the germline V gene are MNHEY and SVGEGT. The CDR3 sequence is CASSYQARSSYTF. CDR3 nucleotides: TGTGCCAGCAGTTACCAGGCTCGATCCAGCTACACCTTC.

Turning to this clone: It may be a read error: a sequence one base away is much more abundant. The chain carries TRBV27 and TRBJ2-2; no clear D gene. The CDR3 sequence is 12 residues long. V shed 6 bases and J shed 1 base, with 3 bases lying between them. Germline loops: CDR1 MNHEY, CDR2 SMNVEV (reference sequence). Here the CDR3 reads CASSQNTGELFF. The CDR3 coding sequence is TGTGCCAGCAGCCAGAACACCGGGGAGCTGTTTTTT.

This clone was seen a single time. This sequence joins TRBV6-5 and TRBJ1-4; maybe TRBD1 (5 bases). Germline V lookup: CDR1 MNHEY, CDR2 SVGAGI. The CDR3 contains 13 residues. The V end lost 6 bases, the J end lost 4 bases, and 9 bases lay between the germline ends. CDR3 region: CASRGGDNEKLFF. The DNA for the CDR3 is TGTGCCAGCAGGGGGGGGGATAATGAAAAACTGTTTTTT.

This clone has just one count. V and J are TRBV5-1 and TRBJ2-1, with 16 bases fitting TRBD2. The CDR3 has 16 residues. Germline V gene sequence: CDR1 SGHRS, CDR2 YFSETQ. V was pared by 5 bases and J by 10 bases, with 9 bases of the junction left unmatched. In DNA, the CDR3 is TGCGCCAGCAGACCGACCGGGACTAGCGGGGGGGGCGAGCAGTTCTTC. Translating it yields CASRPTGTSGGGEQFF.